This TCR beta chain was retrieved from a study of T cell changes during pregnancy in multiple sclerosis. Assay used: immunoSEQ multiplex PCR; TCRdb lists only in-frame clones, some missing. This table holds over 90,000 clones, 90% found once. V lost 2 bases and J lost 4, with 12 bases in between. Per germline, CDR1 SGHRS and CDR2 YFSETQ. The CDR3 sequence is 14 residues long. The count of this clone is one. The TCR comes from a female donor in good health, enrolled as a control in a pregnancy study. The chain carries TRBV5-1 and TRBJ1-1, with TRBD1 as a possible D gene (6 bases). The material was peripheral blood, obtained in the second trimester of pregnancy. DNA for the CDR3: TGCGCCAGCAGCTTACAGGGTCCCGGCACTGAAGCTTTCTTT. This translates into CASSLQGPGTEAFF.